A selection of T cell receptor beta chains follows, all from one sample in a study of control samples from healthy donors and cancer patients. Sequenced by immunoSEQ multiplex PCR; TCRdb stores in-frame clones only, minus some. The data show about 140,000 clones, approximately 94% seen once. The sequenced sample consisted of blood. These receptors all come from a man in his forties or fifties in good health. The CDR3 runs from the conserved cysteine through the conserved F or W. Each record gives: J gene, D gene, V gene, clone size, CDR3 DNA, CDR3 protein. The D gene is left open where the match is weak. Clone size is shown for a subset of rows, as once, few, many or a class of expanded clone.

J: TRBJ2-2
D: .
V: TRBV24-1
size: .
DNA: TGTGCCACCAGTGGCAGGCCCACCGGGGAGCTGTTTTTT
CDR3: CATSGRPTGELFF

J: TRBJ1-6
D: .
V: TRBV6-5
size: .
DNA: TGTGCCAGCAGTTCCCACTATAATTCACCCCTCCACTTT
CDR3: CASSSHYNSPLHF

J: TRBJ1-4
D: TRBD1
V: TRBV7-9
size: .
DNA: TGTGCCAGCAGCGCCGGGACAGGGAGTGAAAAACTGTTTTTT
CDR3: CASSAGTGSEKLFF

J: TRBJ1-6
D: TRBD1
V: TRBV15
size: .
DNA: TGTGCCACCAGCAGAACAGGGGCTGATAATTCACCCCTCCACTTT
CDR3: CATSRTGADNSPLHF

J: TRBJ2-7
D: .
V: TRBV5-4
size: .
DNA: TGTGCCAGCAGCTTGGAGACAGGCAACTACGAGCAGTACTTC
CDR3: CASSLETGNYEQYF

J: TRBJ2-7
D: .
V: TRBV27
size: .
DNA: TGTGCCAGCAGTTTATCAGTTACCTACGAGCAGTACTTC
CDR3: CASSLSVTYEQYF

J: TRBJ1-1
D: TRBD1
V: TRBV7-3
size: .
DNA: TGTGCCAGCAGCTTAGGAGGGGGCTTGGAAGCTTTCTTT
CDR3: CASSLGGGLEAFF

J: TRBJ2-7
D: TRBD1
V: TRBV29-1
size: .
DNA: TGCAGCGTAGCGACAGGGGGAAGCTCCTACGAGCAGTACTTC
CDR3: CSVATGGSSYEQYF

J: TRBJ2-7
D: TRBD2
V: TRBV7-9
size: .
DNA: TGTGCCAGCAGATACATAGCGGGGGGGCACGAGCAGTACTTC
CDR3: CASRYIAGGHEQYF

J: TRBJ1-2
D: .
V: TRBV19
size: .
DNA: TGTGCCAGTAGCACGCTTCTCGTCAGTAACTATGGCTACACCTTC
CDR3: CASSTLLVSNYGYTF

J: TRBJ2-2
D: .
V: TRBV4-2
size: .
DNA: TGTGCCAGCAGCCCAGACCGCCCAGGGAACACCGGGGAGCTGTTTTTT
CDR3: CASSPDRPGNTGELFF

J: TRBJ2-5
D: TRBD2
V: TRBV29-1
size: .
DNA: TGCAGCGCCGGGACTAGCTTTTCAGAGACCCAGTACTTC
CDR3: CSAGTSFSETQYF

J: TRBJ2-1
D: TRBD2
V: TRBV28
size: once
DNA: TGTGCCAGCAGTTCCTTAGCGGGAGTGGGCAATGAGCAGTTCTTC
CDR3: CASSSLAGVGNEQFF

J: TRBJ2-7
D: TRBD2
V: TRBV4-1
size: once
DNA: TGCGCCAGCAGCCGACAATTTAGCGGGGGGCCTTTCCTCAGCTCCTACGAGCAGTACTTC
CDR3: CASSRQFSGGPFLSSYEQYF

J: TRBJ2-1
D: .
V: TRBV7-3
size: few
DNA: TGTGCCAGCAGCTTACCCGGCGGTCGGAACAATGAGCAGTTCTTC
CDR3: CASSLPGGRNNEQFF

J: TRBJ1-2
D: .
V: TRBV24-1
size: .
DNA: TGTGCCACCAGTGATTTGGGGGACCCTCGTGGCTACACCTTC
CDR3: CATSDLGDPRGYTF

J: TRBJ1-4
D: TRBD1
V: TRBV9
size: .
DNA: TGTGCCAGCAGCGGGCCTGACAGGGGTACGGCTAATGAAAAACTGTTTTTT
CDR3: CASSGPDRGTANEKLFF

J: TRBJ1-6
D: TRBD1
V: TRBV9
size: .
DNA: TGTGCCAGCAGCGACGGGGGGACAGGGAATTCACCCCTCCACTTT
CDR3: CASSDGGTGNSPLHF

J: TRBJ2-1
D: TRBD2
V: TRBV7-9
size: .
DNA: TGTGCCAGCAGCGGTACTAGCGGGAGGTACAATGAGCAGTTCTTC
CDR3: CASSGTSGRYNEQFF

J: TRBJ2-7
D: TRBD2
V: TRBV27
size: .
DNA: TGTGCCAGCAGTCACTCTAGCGGGGGGGCTTCCTACGAGCAGTACTTC
CDR3: CASSHSSGGASYEQYF

J: TRBJ1-3
D: .
V: TRBV6-6
size: .
DNA: TGTGCCAGCAGTTACAGTGAGACCGGGTCTAGAAACACCATATATTTT
CDR3: CASSYSETGSRNTIYF

J: TRBJ1-1
D: TRBD1
V: TRBV5-4
size: .
DNA: TGTGCCAGCAGCTTGTCCGGGACAGGGGTTCTTATGAACACTGAAGCTTTCTTT
CDR3: CASSLSGTGVLMNTEAFF

J: TRBJ1-1
D: .
V: TRBV3-1/TRBV3-2
size: .
DNA: TGTGCCAGCAGCCAAGATGTGGATTACACTGAAGCTTTCTTT
CDR3: CASSQDVDYTEAFF

J: TRBJ2-3
D: .
V: TRBV27
size: .
DNA: TGTGCCAGCAGTTTAAGGACGGCTTCAGGCACAGATACGCAGTATTTT
CDR3: CASSLRTASGTDTQYF